This T cell receptor (beta chain) was retrieved from a study of CD8+CD57+ T cells in acquired aplastic anemia. Study information: DNA recovered from sorted CD4+ and CD8+ cells had a mean of about 3 ug. Study-wide results and caveats: Common to patients and controls were twenty-nine CD8+ CDR3 sequences.

For CDR3 and TCR beta VDJ profiling, genomic DNA was the template used. TCRdb processed the reads anew with MiXCR; each CDR3 protein has one entry. The data show approximately 380,000 distinct CDR3 sequences, with 65% to 80% seen just once and approximately 4% held by the top ten. Turning to this clonotype: The antigen is not known.

The sequenced sample was sorted CD4+, CD8+, or CD8+CD57+ T cells (not recorded which) from PBMCs. The TCR comes from a human donor in good health, serving as a control.

The CDR3 reads CASSEPGLAFGYEQYF. In DNA form, the CDR3 reads TGCGCCAGCAGTGAGCCGGGACTAGCGTTCGGCTACGAGCAGTACTTC. This chain joins TRBV10-2 and TRBJ2-7; the match to TRBD2 covers 10 bases. V dropped 2 bases and J dropped 3; count of bases not matched to a gene: 7. The germline V gene has CDR1 WSHSY and CDR2 SAAADI. The length of the CDR3 is 16 residues.